This T cell receptor (beta chain) emerged from a study of patients and donors after allogeneic stem cell transplantation. TCRdb reprocessed the RT-PCR reads with MiXCR, giving one entry per CDR3 protein. Among approximately 200,000 distinct CDR3 sequences listed, around 40% were seen once. This clonotype showed up just a few times. One end of the junction is discordant with germline, which a read error may explain. Germline lookup yields CDR1 SGHRS and CDR2 YFSETQ. The CDR3 totals 12 residues. The genes are TRBV5-1 and TRBJ1-2; D unclear. Input material: blood, either unsorted or a sorted T cell fraction (not recorded which). This receptor was obtained from a human donor who was either an allogeneic HSCT recipient or a stem cell or donor lymphocyte infusion donor (not recorded which). It is not recorded whose cells these are; they may come from a transplant donor. This CDR3 reads CASSPDGLPGSF. CDR3 in DNA: TGCGCCAGCAGCCCGGATGGACTCCCGGGCTCCTTC.